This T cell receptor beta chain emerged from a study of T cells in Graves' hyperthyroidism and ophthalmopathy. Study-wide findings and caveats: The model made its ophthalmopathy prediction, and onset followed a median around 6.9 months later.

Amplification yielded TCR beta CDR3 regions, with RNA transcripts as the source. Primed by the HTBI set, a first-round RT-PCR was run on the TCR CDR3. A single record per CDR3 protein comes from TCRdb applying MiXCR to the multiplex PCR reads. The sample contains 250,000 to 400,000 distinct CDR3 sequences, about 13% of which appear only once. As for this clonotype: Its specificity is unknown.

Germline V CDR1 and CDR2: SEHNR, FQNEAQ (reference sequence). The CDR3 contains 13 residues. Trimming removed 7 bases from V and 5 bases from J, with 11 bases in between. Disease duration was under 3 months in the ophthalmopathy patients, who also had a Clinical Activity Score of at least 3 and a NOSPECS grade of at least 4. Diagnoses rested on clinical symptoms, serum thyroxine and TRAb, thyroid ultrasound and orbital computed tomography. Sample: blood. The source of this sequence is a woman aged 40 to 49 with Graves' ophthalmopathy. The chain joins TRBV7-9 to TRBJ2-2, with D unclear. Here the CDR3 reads CASTLGRTGELFF. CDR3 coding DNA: TGTGCCAGCACCCTGGGCCGAACCGGGGAGCTGTTTTTT.